The clone carrying this T cell receptor (beta chain) was observed many times. The antigen remains unidentified. Time point: newly diagnosed GD, antithyroid drugs for less than 3 months. PBMC-extracted RNA yielded the TCR library. The data were obtained in a study of regulatory T cells in long-lasting Graves disease. In building TCR beta libraries, iRepertoire HTBI primers were used together with Arm-PCR of CDR3 regions. TCRdb re-called the multiplex PCR reads with MiXCR, one entry per CDR3 protein. The top ten clones hold around 10% of a sample with roughly 420,000 distinct CDR3 sequences, approximately 16% of them seen once. Germline-derived CDR1 and CDR2 are SGHAT and FQNNGV. Unmatched junction bases numbered 13, after V lost 5 bases and J lost 4 bases. This CDR3 has 16 amino acids. General study points: Between persistent patients, roughly 2,600 public clonotypes were shared, exceeding the approximately 990 shared between new patients.

Separately, the same data were catalogued under a study of T cells in Graves' hyperthyroidism and ophthalmopathy. As that report states: Most thyroid-expanded clonotypes above 0.001 were also found in blood. Ophthalmopathy onset followed model prediction by a median about six months.

The source was peripheral blood mononuclear cells (PBMCs), collected at new diagnosis, from a patient treated with antithyroid drugs. The receptor was derived from a woman aged 25 to 45 with Graves disease. The rearrangement joins TRBV11-2 to TRBJ2-7; the match to TRBD1 covers 8 bases. CDR3 nucleotides: TGTGCCAGCAGCCGAAACCTAGACAGGGGTGGATACGAGCAGTACTTC. This translates into CASSRNLDRGGYEQYF.